Listed here are 3 T cell receptor beta chains from one sample, sequenced in a study of CD8+CD57+ T cells in acquired aplastic anemia. Genomic DNA acted as the template from which TCR beta VDJ combination and CDR3 sequence profiling were carried out. TCRdb re-derived calls from the reads in MiXCR, one entry per CDR3 protein. The data show around 200,000 distinct CDR3 sequences, around half seen once. Individuals selected for sequencing had exhibited CD8+CD57+ cell expansion on flow cytometry. The sample taken for sequencing was sorted CD4+, CD8+, or CD8+CD57+ T cells (not recorded which) from PBMCs. The receptors were sampled from a human donor with aplastic anemia.

The table lists this clonotype with many counts. This chain uses TRBV7-2 with TRBJ1-5; maybe TRBD1 (5 bases). The germline gives CDR1 SGHTA, CDR2 FQGNSA. Trimming cost V 5 bases and J 2 bases, with 13 bases left between them. The CDR3 totals 15 residues. CDR3 in amino acids: CASSQRGRGNQPQHF. The CDR3 coding sequence is TGTGCCAGCAGCCAGCGGGGACGAGGCAATCAGCCCCAGCATTTT.

This clonotype was observed a few times. The V and J genes are TRBV19 and TRBJ2-5, with 8 bases identical to TRBD2. V trimming: 5 bases; J trimming: 3 bases; junction bases outside the gene matches: 2. CDR1 and CDR2 from the germline V gene are LNHDA and SQIVND (reference sequence). The CDR3 extends over 13 amino acids. The CDR3 region is CASSVGLEETQYF. In nucleotides, the CDR3 is TGTGCCAGTAGTGTGGGACTAGAAGAGACCCAGTACTTC.

In its sample, this clonotype was seen many times. The chain couples TRBV6-1 to TRBJ1-2; D is unresolved. Trimming shortened V by 8 bases and J by 4 bases, and 14 bases separated the two germline ends. The CDR3 loop spans 13 amino acids. Germline V gives CDR1 MNHNS, CDR2 SASEGT. The CDR3 reads CASAVWEGYGYTF. DNA for the CDR3: TGTGCCAGCGCCGTATGGGAGGGCTATGGCTACACCTTC.